These T cell receptor beta chains were read from a single sample in a study of blood T cell repertoires in COVID-19. Produced via immunoSEQ multiplex PCR; TCRdb's table is partial and in-frame only. In the table there are 200,000 or so clones, approximately 84% of which are singletons. Specimen: PBMCs or T cells enriched from blood (not recorded which). Receptors originate from a middle-aged man who had recovered from COVID-19. The CDR3 runs from the conserved cysteine through the conserved F or W. Clone size appears in some rows only: once, few, many, or a class for an expanded clone.

V,size,J,CDR3
TRBV9,NA,TRBJ2-5,CASSAYDRDQETQYF
TRBV7-9,few,TRBJ1-1,CASSEANRGRAFF
TRBV18,NA,TRBJ2-7,CASSAGAGGHYEQYF
TRBV21-1,NA,TRBJ1-5,CATPAGAKEVQPQHF
TRBV5-1,few,TRBJ1-4,CASRSGMGNEKLFF
TRBV29-1,NA,TRBJ2-7,CSVEVAYEQYF
TRBV7-8,NA,TRBJ1-5,CASTISGGLNQPQHF
TRBV11-2,NA,TRBJ1-2,CASSLEDRGWYGYTF
TRBV6-2/TRBV6-3,NA,TRBJ1-2,CASSYHLENYGYTF
TRBV4-3,NA,TRBJ1-6,CASSQWASSTSPLHF
TRBV20-1,NA,TRBJ1-6,CSASADTGSPLHF
TRBV28,NA,TRBJ1-5,CASSFEGQPTAPQHF
TRBV24-1,few,TRBJ1-2,CATSDLGLNYGYTF
TRBV6-5,NA,TRBJ1-6,CASSRQGPNSPLHF
TRBV5-4,NA,TRBJ1-6,CASSATGAGLLQDNSPLHF
TRBV5-6,NA,TRBJ1-6,CASSLAGDWNSPLHF
TRBV7-6,NA,TRBJ2-6,CASSLAPGSGANVLTF
TRBV6-5,NA,TRBJ2-5,CASTQGGTQYF
TRBV14,NA,TRBJ2-7,CASSQGGVRPHEQYF
TRBV5-1,NA,TRBJ1-2,CASSPDRNYGYTF
TRBV7-9,NA,TRBJ2-3,CASSLEGAGSTDTQYF
TRBV5-6,NA,TRBJ1-2,CASSPPSGAIQGVTDGYTF
TRBV3-1/TRBV3-2,NA,TRBJ2-1,CASSQGQGNSYNEQFF
TRBV30,NA,TRBJ2-3,CAWSGLAGGRTTDTQYF